Listed here are 27 T cell receptor beta chains from one sample, sequenced in a study of blood T cell repertoires in COVID-19. The method was immunoSEQ multiplex PCR; TCRdb's version includes in-frame clones alone and lacks a portion of them. The sample includes 120,000 or so clones, 82% of them seen just once. Source material: peripheral blood. These receptors were obtained from a human donor in a cohort sampled during active COVID-19.

V is TRBV7-2 and J is TRBJ2-1, with TRBD2 matching over 8 bases. With 2 bases clipped from V and 2 bases from J, the junction kept 5 bases outside the gene matches. Germline loops: CDR1 SGHTA, CDR2 FQGNSA. CDR3 length equals 16 residues. The CDR3 is CASSLRGLAPYNEQFF. Here the CDR3 DNA reads TGTGCCAGCAGCTTACGCGGACTAGCTCCCTACAATGAGCAGTTCTTC. Variable domain in full (rest from reference TRBV7-2 and TRBJ2-1): GAGVSQSPSNKVTEKGKDVELRCDPISGHTALYWYRQSLGQGLEFLIYFQGNSAPDKSGLPSDRFSAERTGGSVSTLTIQRTQQEDSAVYLCASSLRGLAPYNEQFFGPGTRLTVL.

CDR3 DNA: TGTGCCAGCAGCGTCCGGGCTGGGGGGGAGCAGTACTTC. Its translation: CASSVRAGGEQYF. The chain links TRBV2 to TRBJ2-7, with TRBD2 as a possible D gene (6 bases). The length of the CDR3 is 13 residues. Trimming shortened V by 6 bases and J by 7 bases, and 16 bases separated the two germline ends. Per germline, CDR1 SNHLY and CDR2 FYNNEI.

The chain carries TRBV18 and TRBJ2-3; a possible D gene is TRBD1 (5 bases). The ends were cut back, 6 bases at V and 6 bases at J, with 16 bases in the middle. Per the germline V gene, CDR1 is KGHSH and CDR2 is LQKENI. The CDR3 is 14 residues long. The CDR3 DNA sequence: TGTGCCAGCTCCTCACAAGGGGTTTCTGATACGCAGTATTTT. Protein product: CASSSQGVSDTQYF.

The V gene is TRBV18, the J gene TRBJ1-1, with 9 bases that match TRBD1. CDR1 is KGHSH and CDR2 is LQKENI in the germline V gene. The CDR3 runs to 13 residues. V lost 3 bases and J lost 4; bases outside the gene matches: 0. CDR3 residues: CASSPDRGTEAFF. For the CDR3, the DNA is TGTGCCAGCTCACCGGACAGGGGCACTGAAGCTTTCTTT. The whole variable domain, remainder taken from reference TRBV18 and TRBJ1-1, is NAGVMQNPRHLVRRRGQEARLRCSPMKGHSHVYWYRQLPEEGLKFMVYLQKENIIDESGMPKERFSAEFPKEGPSILRIQQVVRGDSAAYFCASSPDRGTEAFFGQGTRLTVV.

The chain uses TRBV5-1 and TRBJ2-2, with D perhaps matching TRBD1 (5 bases). The CDR3 is 14 amino acids. Germline-derived CDR1 and CDR2 are SGHRS and YFSETQ. V lost 2 bases to trimming and J lost 4 bases, with 9 bases between them. CDR3 residues: CASSLDRLTGELFF. The DNA for the CDR3 is TGCGCCAGCAGCTTAGACAGACTCACCGGGGAGCTGTTTTTT.

The chain combines TRBV2 with TRBJ1-2; the D gene is possibly TRBD1 (5 bases). The length of the CDR3 is 13 residues. Germline CDR1 and CDR2: SNHLY and FYNNEI. V was shortened by 7 bases and J by 2 bases, with 11 bases between the two germline ends. The CDR3 DNA reads TGTGCCAGCAAAGCGGGGGTAAACTATGGCTACACCTTC. Translating gives CASKAGVNYGYTF.

The V and J genes are TRBV4-3 and TRBJ2-5; possible D gene TRBD1, 5 bases. The V gene's germline CDR1 is LGHNA and CDR2 YSLEER. Trimming stripped 0 bases from V and 1 base from J, with 9 bases between. CDR3 length equals 15 residues. CDR3 sequence (DNA): TGCGCCAGCAGCCAAGATTTTAGGGGCCAAGAGACCCAGTACTTC. It yields the protein CASSQDFRGQETQYF.

This chain joins TRBV28 and TRBJ2-5; TRBD2 matches at 8 bases. CDR1 is MDHEN and CDR2 is SYDVKM in the germline V gene. The CDR3 has 15 residues. The ends lost 6 bases at V and 5 bases at J; junction bases unmatched: 11. CDR3 DNA sequence: TGTGCCAGCAGCCAACGTAGGGTAGCGGGGGAGACCCAGTACTTC. Amino acids: CASSQRRVAGETQYF.

This clone was found a few times. CDR3 nucleotide sequence: TGTGCCAGCAGCTTGAAAACAGGGTACGAGCAGTACTTC. This translates into CASSLKTGYEQYF. This chain joins TRBV7-8 and TRBJ2-7; tentatively, D is TRBD1 (6 bases). CDR3 length: 13 amino acids. Trimming pared 3 bases from V and 4 bases from J, leaving 10 bases between. Germline loops: CDR1 SGHVS, CDR2 FQNEAQ. The full variable domain, completed using reference TRBV7-8 and TRBJ2-7, is GAGVSQSPRYKVAKRGQDVALRCDPISGHVSLFWYQQALGQGPEFLTYFQNEAQLDKSGLPSDRFFAERPEGSVSTLKIQRTQQEDSAVYLCASSLKTGYEQYFGPGTRLTVT.

The V and J genes are TRBV2 and TRBJ2-3; 11 bases are a match to TRBD2. This CDR3 comprises 17 residues. V gave up 2 bases and J gave up 0 bases; unmatched junction bases: 4. Germline loops: CDR1 SNHLY, CDR2 FYNNEI. CDR3 loop: CASSELASGGSTDTQYF. CDR3 DNA sequence: TGTGCCAGCAGTGAATTGGCTAGCGGGGGGAGCACAGATACGCAGTATTTT.

Regarding this clone: The same CDR3 can be traced to other DNA sequences in this sample. The chain couples TRBV6-5 to TRBJ1-5; 8 nucleotides match TRBD1. V shed 8 bases and J 0 bases; nucleotides not matched to a gene: 6. CDR1 and CDR2 (germline): MNHEY, SVGAGI. This CDR3 spans 15 amino acids. The CDR3 nucleotides read TGTGCCAGCCGCGGGACAGGCTATAGCAATCAGCCCCAGCATTTT. Translation: CASRGTGYSNQPQHF.

This clone was recorded a few times. The genes are TRBV14 and TRBJ2-6, with 13 bases aligning to TRBD2. V shed 2 bases, J shed 2 bases, and the junction held 6 bases outside the gene matches. The length of the CDR3 is 19 residues. Germline V gene lookup returns CDR1 SGHDN and CDR2 FVKESK. CDR3: CASSQLVTSGGAGANVLTF. As DNA, the CDR3 is TGTGCCAGCAGCCAACTCGTCACTAGCGGGGGGGCTGGGGCCAACGTCCTGACTTTC.

The table lists this clone with a few counts. The V call is TRBV6-1, the J call TRBJ1-4, with D uncertain. The CDR3 sequence is 13 residues long. CDR1 and CDR2 from the germline V gene are MNHNS and SASEGT. V was shortened by 2 bases and J by 8 bases, with 9 bases between the two germline ends. CDR3 in amino acids: CASSEFGGEKLFF. The CDR3 DNA reads as TGTGCCAGCAGTGAATTTGGCGGGGAAAAACTGTTTTTT.

The rearrangement uses TRBV14 and TRBJ2-7; the match to TRBD1 covers 9 bases. Germline V gives CDR1 SGHDN, CDR2 FVKESK. J lost 2 bases, V lost 4 bases, and 6 bases had no gene match. The CDR3 spans 15 residues. CDR3 nucleotide sequence: TGTGCCAGCAGCCCCGGGACAGGGCTCCCCTACGAGCAGTACTTC. Protein: CASSPGTGLPYEQYF.

The chain uses TRBV6-4 and TRBJ2-2; 9 bases match TRBD1. The CDR3 is 14 amino acids. Germline lookup yields CDR1 MRHNA and CDR2 SNTAGT. The V segment lost 6 bases and the J segment 3 bases; nucleotides outside the gene matches: 2. The CDR3 protein is CASSGDRDTGELFF. CDR3 in DNA: TGTGCCAGCAGCGGGGACAGGGACACCGGGGAGCTGTTTTTT.

This chain joins TRBV5-1 and TRBJ2-5; D may be TRBD2 (5 bases). The V and J ends lost 4 bases and 2 bases respectively, with 12 bases between them. Per the germline V gene, CDR1 is SGHRS and CDR2 is YFSETQ. This CDR3 is 14 amino acids long. The CDR3 DNA reads as TGCGCCAGCAGCCGCCCGGGATCGCAAGAGACCCAGTACTTC. Translated: CASSRPGSQETQYF. Supplemented by reference TRBV5-1 and TRBJ2-5, the full variable domain reads KAGVTQTPRYLIKTRGQQVTLSCSPISGHRSVSWYQQTPGQGLQFLFEYFSETQRNKGNFPGRFSGRQFSNSRSEMNVSTLELGDSALYLCASSRPGSQETQYFGPGTRLLVL.

The gene calls are TRBV19 and TRBJ1-5; 9 bases fit TRBD1. Unmatched junction bases numbered 6, after V lost 5 bases and J lost 1 base. CDR3 length: 16 amino acids. Germline CDR1 reads LNHDA; CDR2 reads SQIVND (reference sequence). The CDR3: CASSFTGGASNQPQHF. The CDR3 DNA reads as TGTGCCAGTAGTTTTACAGGGGGCGCAAGCAATCAGCCCCAGCATTTT.

The rearrangement links TRBV29-1 to TRBJ2-3, with 8 bases matching TRBD2. This CDR3 contains 13 residues. V trimming: 8 bases; J trimming: 0 bases; junction bases outside the gene matches: 4. Germline CDR1 SQVTM, CDR2 ANQGSEA. The CDR3 protein is CSIRGGSTDTQYF. For the CDR3, the DNA is TGCAGCATACGGGGGGGGAGCACAGATACGCAGTATTTT.

This clone is a singleton in its sample. The chain uses TRBV4-1 and TRBJ1-1; D is unresolved. V dropped 0 bases and J dropped 5 bases, with 13 bases sitting between them. This CDR3 is 15 amino acids long. Per germline, CDR1 MGHRA and CDR2 YSYEKL. CDR3 region: CASSQDYIRGTEAFF. The DNA for the CDR3 is TGCGCCAGCAGCCAAGATTACATCAGAGGGACTGAAGCTTTCTTT.

V gene TRBV18 combines with J gene TRBJ2-7; D remains unclear. Between the trimmed V and J ends, which lost 2 bases and 0 bases, there was a span of 8 bases. Per the germline V gene, CDR1 is KGHSH and CDR2 is LQKENI. The CDR3 covers 14 residues. The CDR3 sequence is CASSPVAVSYEQYF. In DNA, the CDR3 is TGTGCCAGCTCACCAGTGGCAGTCTCCTACGAGCAGTACTTC.

This clone has just one count. The rearrangement links TRBV29-1 to TRBJ2-3; D is perhaps TRBD2 (6 bases). The germline V gene has CDR1 SQVTM and CDR2 ANQGSEA. Trimming took 1 base from V and 4 from J, leaving 9 bases between them. This CDR3 has 13 amino acids. As DNA, the CDR3 is TGCAGCGTTGAAGGCCCGGGGGCAGATACGCAGTATTTT. Its translation is CSVEGPGADTQYF.

The gene calls are TRBV5-1 and TRBJ2-5; 10 nucleotides agree with TRBD1. This CDR3 comprises 14 residues. Germline V CDR1 and CDR2: SGHRS, YFSETQ. V shed 6 bases and J 6 bases; nucleotides not matched to a gene: 8. CDR3: CASKQGTGEQTQYF. The CDR3, as DNA: TGCGCCAGCAAGCAAGGGACAGGGGAACAGACCCAGTACTTC.

This clone has more than one count but fewer than ten. This sequence joins TRBV3-1 (or the pseudogene TRBV3-2) and TRBJ2-3; the D is unclear. Germline CDR1 is LGHDT and CDR2 is YNNKEL (reference sequence). Trimming pared 1 base from V and 2 bases from J, leaving 7 bases between. CDR3 size: 14 residues. For the CDR3, the DNA is TGTGCCAGCAGCCAAGTATTGTACACAGATACGCAGTATTTT. This translates into CASSQVLYTDTQYF.

The rearrangement joins TRBV7-8 to TRBJ1-2; weak D call: TRBD1 (6 bases). Germline V gives CDR1 SGHVS, CDR2 FQNEAQ. The V and J ends lost 5 bases and 3 bases respectively, with 22 bases between them. This CDR3 contains 17 residues. The CDR3 coding sequence is TGTGCCAGCAGCAAACGTTTCATCGCATCAGGGGACTATGGCTACACCTTC. This sequence encodes CASSKRFIASGDYGYTF.

The chain couples TRBV5-1 to TRBJ2-7, with D possibly being TRBD1 (5 bases). V dropped 4 bases and J dropped 1 base, with 9 bases sitting between them. CDR1 SGHRS and CDR2 YFSETQ come from the germline V gene. The CDR3 runs 13 residues. The CDR3 sequence is CASSTQGSYEQYF. In DNA form, the CDR3 reads TGCGCCAGCAGCACCCAGGGTTCCTACGAGCAGTACTTC.

This chain joins TRBV5-1 and TRBJ2-7; 7 nucleotides match TRBD2. CDR3 length: 15 residues. Trimming at V came to 4 bases and at J to 2 bases, leaving 9 bases not matched to a gene. CDR1 and CDR2 (germline): SGHRS, YFSETQ. CDR3 residues: CASSPGGSAAYEQYF. CDR3 DNA: TGCGCCAGCAGCCCCGGGGGGTCAGCGGCCTACGAGCAGTACTTC.

The gene calls are TRBV3-1 (or the pseudogene TRBV3-2) and TRBJ1-1; TRBD1 matches 11 bases. The CDR3 is made up of 17 amino acids. The J segment lost 1 base and the V segment lost 1 base, leaving 5 bases of the junction unmatched. Germline V gene data show CDR1 as LGHDT and CDR2 as YNNKEL (reference sequence). The CDR3 DNA follows: TGTGCCAGCAGCCAAGCGGGGACAGGGGGAGCGAACACTGAAGCTTTCTTT. Translation: CASSQAGTGGANTEAFF.